A single T cell receptor beta chain is shown here with its context. Antigen: not known. These data are taken from a study of identical twins. General study findings and limits: Researchers reported excess low generation probability among twin-shared out-of-frame alpha sequences.

The J segment lost 0 bases and the V segment lost 5 bases, leaving 3 bases of the junction unmatched. The CDR3 is made up of 15 amino acids. The cDNA had a unique molecular identifier and a template-switch universal primer site. MiXCR was run by TCRdb on the 5' RACE reads, yielding one entry per CDR3 protein. The sample gives about 660,000 distinct CDR3 sequences, around 8.6% of which show up once; around 0.98% is in the top ten. The data were also submitted as part of a second study, on yellow fever vaccine responses in identical twins. That source notes: Reported findings indicate that twins' vaccine T cell responses seemed partially convergent, partially personalized.

The rearrangement uses TRBV12-3 or TRBV12-4 and TRBJ2-4; TRBD2 agrees at 8 bases. The TCR originated in a woman in her late teens or twenties in good health. The sample comprised PBMCs. The CDR3 loop is CASSTSGQAKNIQYF. CDR3 DNA sequence: TGTGCCAGCAGTACTAGCGGACAAGCCAAAAACATTCAGTACTTC.